Listed below are T cell receptor beta chains from one sample, sequenced in a study of T cell responses to AZD1222 COVID-19 vaccine. This table comes from immunoSEQ multiplex PCR, and its TCRdb copy is limited to in-frame clones, with some not included. The table records more than 120,000 clones, roughly 90% of them present only once. The sample here was peripheral blood, taken 28 days after the second AZD1222 dose. Receptors originate from an adult who received the AZD1222 COVID-19 vaccine. The CDR3 runs from the conserved cysteine through the conserved F or W. D genes are given only for firm matches. Some rows have no size entry. The others give once, few or many, or a class for an expanded clone.

J gene | V gene | D gene | clone size | CDR3 protein | CDR3 DNA
TRBJ1-2 | TRBV10-3 | NA | NA | CAISDGGANYGYTF | TGTGCCATCAGTGACGGGGGTGCTAACTATGGCTACACCTTC
TRBJ2-3 | TRBV7-9 | NA | NA | CASSQSTDTQYF | TGTGCCAGCAGCCAAAGCACAGATACGCAGTATTTT
TRBJ2-6 | TRBV10-3 | TRBD2 | NA | CAISEAGTSASGANVLTF | TGTGCCATCAGTGAGGCAGGGACTAGCGCGTCTGGGGCCAACGTCCTGACTTTC
TRBJ1-1 | TRBV28 | NA | once | CASSLSTEAFF | TGTGCCAGCAGTTTATCCACTGAAGCTTTCTTT
TRBJ2-1 | TRBV9 | NA | NA | CASSVGSLSSYNEQFF | TGTGCCAGCAGCGTAGGAAGTCTGAGCTCCTACAATGAGCAGTTCTTC
TRBJ2-3 | TRBV19 | TRBD2 | NA | CASSPLTSGSPGADTQYF | TGTGCCAGTAGTCCCCTGACTAGCGGGAGCCCCGGGGCAGATACGCAGTATTTT
TRBJ1-1 | TRBV19 | TRBD1 | NA | CASSPGQGRAEAFF | TGTGCCAGTAGCCCGGGACAGGGGAGGGCTGAAGCTTTCTTT
TRBJ2-7 | TRBV18 | TRBD2 | NA | CASSGGSRALSYEQYF | TGTGCCAGCTCCGGGGGGAGCCGGGCCCTCTCCTACGAGCAGTACTTC
TRBJ2-1 | TRBV19 | TRBD2 | NA | CASSIERELSYNEQFF | TGTGCCAGTAGTATAGAGCGGGAGTTGTCCTACAATGAGCAGTTCTTC
TRBJ1-1 | TRBV18 | TRBD1 | NA | CASSPGQGMNTEAFF | TGTGCCAGCTCACCCGGACAGGGGATGAACACTGAAGCTTTCTTT
TRBJ2-7 | TRBV7-2 | NA | NA | CASSLGGLGIVSAEQYF | TGTGCCAGCAGCTTAGGGGGGCTAGGTATCGTTAGTGCCGAGCAGTACTTC
TRBJ2-7 | TRBV7-8 | NA | NA | CASSPGIHEQYF | TGTGCCAGCAGCCCCGGGATCCACGAGCAGTACTTC
TRBJ1-4 | TRBV19 | TRBD1 | NA | CASSPTGTNEKLFF | TGTGCCAGTAGCCCGACAGGGACTAATGAAAAACTGTTTTTT
TRBJ1-1 | TRBV2 | NA | once | CASSLTGGTEAFF | TGTGCCAGCAGTCTGACCGGTGGGACTGAAGCTTTCTTT
TRBJ1-4 | TRBV7-2 | NA | NA | CASSLRGGQSNEKLFF | TGTGCCAGCAGCTTGAGGGGGGGGCAGTCCAATGAAAAACTGTTTTTT
TRBJ2-3 | TRBV4-1 | TRBD1 | few | CASSLGTGVDLATDTQYF | TGCGCCAGCAGCCTTGGGACAGGGGTAGACTTAGCCACAGATACGCAGTATTTT
TRBJ1-6 | TRBV7-2 | NA | NA | CASSLGFKENSPLHF | TGTGCCAGCAGCTTAGGGTTCAAGGAGAATTCACCCCTCCACTTT
TRBJ1-2 | TRBV18 | TRBD1 | NA | CASSPNRQGGGYTF | TGTGCCAGCTCACCAAATCGACAGGGCGGTGGCTACACCTTC
TRBJ2-1 | TRBV6-6 | TRBD1 | NA | CASSQDRVSYNEQFF | TGTGCCAGCAGTCAGGACAGGGTTTCCTACAATGAGCAGTTCTTC
TRBJ1-4 | TRBV5-1 | TRBD1 | NA | CASGTGGNEKLFF | TGCGCCAGCGGGACAGGGGGTAATGAAAAACTGTTTTTT
TRBJ2-7 | TRBV14 | NA | NA | CASSQEGWRGELYEQYF | TGTGCCAGCAGCCAAGAAGGATGGAGGGGGGAGCTCTACGAGCAGTACTTC
TRBJ1-3 | TRBV30 | NA | NA | CAWSAGRTSSGNTIYF | TGTGCCTGGAGCGCGGGACGGACGAGCTCTGGAAACACCATATATTTT
TRBJ1-6 | TRBV27 | NA | NA | CASREDLSGNSPLHF | TGTGCCAGCAGAGAAGACTTGTCTGGAAATTCACCCCTCCACTTT
TRBJ2-1 | TRBV24-1 | TRBD2 | NA | CATGTSVREQFF | TGTGCCACCGGGACTAGCGTCAGAGAGCAGTTCTTC
TRBJ2-3 | TRBV5-8 | NA | NA | CASSLFSPNTQYF | TGTGCCAGCAGTTTGTTTAGCCCAAATACGCAGTATTTT
TRBJ1-1 | TRBV7-8 | NA | once | CASSPTPARDEAFF | TGTGCCAGCAGCCCCACCCCGGCCCGGGATGAAGCTTTCTTT
TRBJ2-3 | TRBV18 | NA | NA | CASSPPNSGIRTDTQYF | TGTGCCAGCTCACCACCGAATAGCGGAATTCGCACAGATACGCAGTATTTT
TRBJ2-7 | TRBV9 | NA | NA | CASSVGEDVAYEQYF | TGTGCCAGCAGCGTAGGAGAGGACGTAGCCTACGAGCAGTACTTC
TRBJ1-4 | TRBV5-5 | NA | NA | CASSLGSHSLLREKLFF | TGTGCCAGCAGCTTGGGATCACACTCCCTTTTAAGGGAAAAACTGTTTTTT
TRBJ1-2 | TRBV10-3 | NA | NA | CAISDKDGYTF | TGTGCCATCAGTGACAAGGATGGCTACACCTTC
TRBJ1-1 | TRBV19 | NA | NA | CASNSRVGANTEAFF | TGTGCCAGTAACAGCAGGGTGGGGGCGAACACTGAAGCTTTCTTT
TRBJ2-7 | TRBV5-6 | TRBD2 | NA | CASSPGGQGRYYEQYF | TGTGCCAGCAGCCCGGGGGGGCAGGGACGCTACTACGAGCAGTACTTC
TRBJ1-1 | TRBV3-1/TRBV3-2 | NA | NA | CASSPVMNTEAFF | TGTGCCAGCAGCCCGGTTATGAACACTGAAGCTTTCTTT
TRBJ2-5 | TRBV7-2 | TRBD1 | NA | CASSQGQGPEGETQYF | TGTGCCAGCAGCCAAGGACAGGGCCCTGAGGGAGAGACCCAGTACTTC
TRBJ2-5 | TRBV7-9 | NA | NA | CASSLPLFLRDLQETQYF | TGTGCCAGCAGCTTACCCCTCTTCCTCCGGGACTTACAAGAGACCCAGTACTTC
TRBJ2-7 | TRBV6-2/TRBV6-3 | NA | NA | CASSDDGYEQYF | TGTGCCAGCAGTGATGACGGCTACGAGCAGTACTTC
TRBJ2-3 | TRBV28 | TRBD1 | NA | CASTPEPGVGTGVVDTQYF | TGTGCCAGCACCCCCGAACCAGGGGTCGGGACAGGGGTTGTAGATACGCAGTATTTT
TRBJ1-2 | TRBV18 | TRBD1 | NA | CASSPPGTGRYEYGYTF | TGTGCCAGCTCACCACCCGGGACAGGGAGATATGAATATGGCTACACCTTC
TRBJ2-7 | TRBV6-2/TRBV6-3 | TRBD1 | NA | CASSSPDRVDYEQYF | TGTGCCAGCAGTTCACCGGACAGGGTAGACTACGAGCAGTACTTC
TRBJ2-5 | TRBV30 | NA | few | CAWSLGAETQYF | TGTGCCTGGAGTTTGGGGGCTGAGACCCAGTACTTC
TRBJ2-2 | TRBV30 | TRBD1 | NA | CAWSVLDRGFGGELFF | TGTGCCTGGAGTGTACTGGACAGGGGTTTTGGCGGGGAGCTGTTTTTT
TRBJ1-2 | TRBV7-2 | NA | NA | CASSLRIWDGYTF | TGTGCCAGCAGCTTAAGGATATGGGACGGCTACACCTTC
TRBJ1-4 | TRBV2 | NA | NA | CASSGSRLPREKLFF | TGTGCCAGCAGTGGAAGCAGGCTCCCGCGGGAAAAACTGTTTTTT
TRBJ2-2 | TRBV7-8 | TRBD2 | NA | CASSLVGPSGRDNTGELFF | TGTGCCAGCAGCTTAGTGGGTCCTAGCGGGAGGGATAACACCGGGGAGCTGTTTTTT
TRBJ2-3 | TRBV6-6 | TRBD1 | few | CASSYSDREDTQYF | TGTGCCAGCAGTTACTCTGACAGGGAAGATACGCAGTATTTT
TRBJ2-7 | TRBV27 | TRBD1 | NA | CAGSRIRDRGVEQYF | TGTGCCGGCAGTCGGATCCGGGACAGGGGAGTTGAGCAGTACTTC
TRBJ2-1 | TRBV9 | NA | NA | CASSVALSASTYNEQFF | TGTGCCAGCAGCGTAGCTCTCTCGGCTTCAACCTACAATGAGCAGTTCTTC
TRBJ1-4 | TRBV4-1 | NA | NA | CASSQVVRRTLFF | TGCGCCAGCAGCCAAGTTGTGAGGAGGACACTGTTTTTT
TRBJ1-4 | TRBV5-5 | TRBD1 | NA | CASSLAGGEKLFF | TGTGCCAGCAGCTTAGCAGGGGGTGAAAAACTGTTTTTT
TRBJ2-3 | TRBV18 | NA | NA | CASSGDSLTDTQYF | TGTGCCAGCTCCGGGGACTCCCTCACAGATACGCAGTATTTT
TRBJ2-2 | TRBV7-9 | NA | NA | CASSSTTPGTGELFF | TGTGCCAGCAGCTCCACAACACCAGGCACCGGGGAGCTGTTTTTT
TRBJ2-7 | TRBV7-9 | NA | few | CASSLAALEFEQYF | TGTGCCAGCAGCTTAGCAGCACTAGAATTCGAGCAGTACTTC
TRBJ1-2 | TRBV4-3 | TRBD1 | once | CASSHGQVSYGYTF | TGCGCCAGCAGCCATGGACAGGTTTCATATGGCTACACCTTC
TRBJ2-1 | TRBV6-2/TRBV6-3 | TRBD1 | NA | CASSYGTAYNEQFF | TGTGCCAGCAGTTACGGGACAGCTTACAATGAGCAGTTCTTC
TRBJ1-5 | TRBV7-8 | NA | NA | CASSFDGRNQPQHF | TGTGCCAGCAGCTTTGACGGACGCAATCAGCCCCAGCATTTT